This T cell receptor beta chain was profiled in a study of blood T cells in healthy people across ages. For the study at large: There was about one barcoded beta molecule captured by template switching per two T cells.

The ends were cut back, 5 bases at V and 11 bases at J, with 21 bases in the middle. Germline CDR1 SGHTA, CDR2 FQGNSA. This CDR3 has 14 amino acids. Through a sample-barcoded 5' primer and a J-beta primer mix, a second PCR was run for roughly 6 to 12 cycles. Carrying 12 random nucleotides, a template-switch adaptor labeled each individual cDNA molecule. TCRdb fed the 5' RACE reads into MiXCR, producing one record per CDR3 protein. The sample has roughly 830,000 distinct CDR3 sequences, 60% to 80% seen once. The sequencing sample was made of blood. The chain is built from TRBV7-2 and TRBJ2-5; D may correspond to TRBD1 or TRBD2 (5 bases each). This receptor was identified in a man aged 25-45 years in good health. CDR3 in amino acids: CASSLTGLYNEQYF. The CDR3 coding sequence is TGTGCCAGCAGCCTAACGGGGCTTTACAATGAGCAGTACTTC.